The present TCR beta chain was sequenced within a study of Graves' ophthalmopathy and Graves' hyperthyroidism. Germline V gene lookup returns CDR1 SNHLY and CDR2 FYNNEI. The CDR3 length is 16 residues. V trimming: 6 bases; J trimming: 0 bases; junction bases outside the gene matches: 5. Amplifying from RNA transcripts, the study obtained TCR beta CDR3 regions. An opening RT-PCR round employed HTBI primers and preceded a second-round multiplex PCR. Each CDR3 protein is one row after TCRdb ran MiXCR on the multiplex PCR reads. This sample has approximately 50,000 distinct CDR3 sequences, with under 55% found just once.

V usage is TRBV2 and J usage is TRBJ2-3, with TRBD2 matching 11 bases. This TCR was sampled from an adult man with Graves' ophthalmopathy. Sequenced sample: peripheral blood. The CDR3: CASRKGLAVSTDTQYF. The CDR3 DNA follows: TGTGCCAGCAGGAAGGGACTAGCGGTTAGCACAGATACGCAGTATTTT.